The T cell receptor beta chain under discussion was sequenced for a study of blood T cell repertoires in COVID-19. Study summary: The United States, Italy and Spain were the sources of the acute and convalescent COVID-19 samples.

Germline values: CDR1 LNHDA, CDR2 SQIVND (reference sequence). The V segment lost 5 bases and the J segment 7 bases; nucleotides outside the gene matches: 8. The CDR3 length is 14 residues. The data were produced by immunoSEQ multiplex PCR, yet TCRdb's version contains in-frame clones alone and is incomplete. The data show 220,000 or so clones, with approximately 86% seen just once and roughly 10% held by the top ten. The table lists this clone with a few counts. The V gene is TRBV19, the J gene TRBJ2-5; 9 bases agree with TRBD1. What was sequenced was peripheral blood. The sequence came from a woman aged 50 to 60 with COVID-19, enrolled during active disease. CDR3 amino acids: CASSRPQGAGTQYF. The CDR3 bases are TGTGCCAGTAGTCGCCCACAGGGGGCTGGGACCCAGTACTTC.